This T cell receptor beta chain was obtained from a study of T cells in localized non-small cell lung cancer. The study, taken as a whole, reports: Only one tumor region went through sequencing, so heterogeneity may still be there. In adjacent lung, a median about 54 of the top 100 tumor clones were found.

With 7 bases removed from V and 4 bases from J, the gap between germline ends came to 17 bases. The CDR3 length is 15 residues. Germline CDR1 LNHDA, CDR2 SQIVND (reference sequence). Of note for this clone: Its antigen is currently unknown.

The data were produced by immunoSEQ multiplex PCR, yet TCRdb's version contains in-frame clones alone and is incomplete. The sample includes 60,000 or so clones, roughly 79% of them seen just once. This sequence originates from a man between 35 and 75 years old with stage II lung adenocarcinoma. The material was PBMCs, obtained before any cancer treatment. The chain uses TRBV19 and TRBJ2-1, with D possibly TRBD2 on 7 matching bases. In nucleotides, the CDR3 is TGTGCCAGTACCCGTGGGGGGGGCGGGTACAATGAGCAGTTCTTC. This codes for CASTRGGGGYNEQFF. Full variable domain (missing parts from reference TRBV19 and TRBJ2-1): DGGITQSPKYLFRKEGQNVTLSCEQNLNHDAMYWYRQDPGQGLRLIYYSQIVNDFQKGDIAEGYSVSREKKESFPLTVTSAQKNPTAFYLCASTRGGGGYNEQFFGPGTRLTVL.